This T cell receptor beta chain emerged from a study of identical twins. This clonotype was seen ten or more times. One end of the junction does not line up with germline, which may come from a read error. TCRdb re-derived calls from the 5' RACE reads in MiXCR, one entry per CDR3 protein. The repertoire consists of roughly 240,000 distinct CDR3 sequences, with approximately 7% occurring once and the leading ten covering around 3.4%. This CDR3 is 13 amino acids long. This sample also appeared in a second study, on yellow fever vaccine responses in identical twins.

The TCR sequence derives from a woman between 18 and 30 years old in good health. The rearrangement links TRBV12-3 or TRBV12-4 to TRBJ1-2; 8 bases match TRBD1. Sequencing was performed on memory (CD45RO+) T cells sorted from blood. CDR3 DNA: TGTGCCAGCAGTTCCCCGGGACAGGAAGCCCGACGCTTC. Encoded protein: CASSSPGQEARRF.